One sample yielded the 32 T cell receptor beta chains listed below, sequenced in a study of cytomegalovirus exposure and HLA in healthy donors. PCR amplification relied on 60 Vbeta primers (plus 13 Jbeta primers). Generated by immunoSEQ multiplex PCR, the TCRdb table keeps only in-frame clones and is missing some. The sample has around 170,000 clones; around 83% are singletons. The sequenced sample consisted of PBMCs. The receptors come from a woman aged 18-30 years in good health and CMV-seronegative.

J is TRBJ2-1 and V is TRBV18, with TRBD2 matching 13 bases. With V trimmed by 5 bases and J by 6 bases, 16 bases remained unmatched. Looked up from germline, CDR1 is KGHSH and CDR2 is LQKENI. This CDR3 is built from 19 residues. The CDR3 here is CASSFRGLAGAPNPNEQFF. In DNA form, the CDR3 reads TGTGCCAGCTCATTTCGAGGACTAGCGGGAGCTCCCAACCCCAATGAGCAGTTCTTC. Complete variable domain (other parts from reference TRBV18 and TRBJ2-1): NAGVMQNPRHLVRRRGQEARLRCSPMKGHSHVYWYRQLPEEGLKFMVYLQKENIIDESGMPKERFSAEFPKEGPSILRIQQVVRGDSAAYFCASSFRGLAGAPNPNEQFFGPGTRLTVL.

This rearrangement joins TRBV10-3 to TRBJ2-3; 10 positions match TRBD2. Germline CDR1 reads ENHRY; CDR2 reads SYGVKD. The CDR3 has 15 residues. The V and J ends lost 7 bases and 1 base, in that order; junction bases with no gene match: 5. CDR3 sequence (DNA): TGTGCCATCAAAGCGGGAGGGCCCCGCACAGATACGCAGTATTTT. This sequence encodes CAIKAGGPRTDTQYF.

J is TRBJ2-1 and V is TRBV5-5; 9 positions match TRBD2. Germline-derived CDR1 and CDR2 are SGHKS and YYEKEE (reference sequence). The ends lost 4 bases at V and 0 bases at J; junction bases unmatched: 8. The CDR3 runs to 17 residues. The CDR3 protein is CASSIPSGIISYNEQFF. CDR3 sequence (DNA): TGTGCCAGCAGCATACCTAGCGGGATCATCTCCTACAATGAGCAGTTCTTC.

A single count supports this clone. The chain links TRBV7-9 to TRBJ2-2; TRBD1 matches 10 bases. This CDR3 spans 16 amino acids. Trimming at V came to 2 bases and at J to 7 bases, leaving 7 bases not matched to a gene. Germline loops: CDR1 SEHNR, CDR2 FQNEAQ (reference sequence). The CDR3: CASSLTRQGANGELFF. CDR3 bases: TGTGCCAGCAGCTTAACCCGACAGGGGGCAAACGGGGAGCTGTTTTTT.

Here the CDR3 reads CASANGGYNEQFF. The CDR3 DNA follows: TGTGCCAGCGCCAACGGGGGCTACAATGAGCAGTTCTTC. The J gene is TRBJ2-1, the V gene TRBV6-1, with D possibly matching TRBD2 (6 bases). Trimming left V 8 bases short and J 3 bases short, with 11 bases between. The CDR3 spans 13 residues. Germline V lookup: CDR1 MNHNS, CDR2 SASEGT.

This chain connects TRBV5-8 to TRBJ2-5; D remains unclear. V was cut by 0 bases and J by 7 bases, with 13 bases left in between. The CDR3 is made up of 14 amino acids. The germline CDR1 and CDR2 sequences are SGHTS and YDEGEE. CDR3 coding DNA: TGTGCCAGCAGCTTGGGACAAACCTTCGGGACCCAGTACTTC. As protein: CASSLGQTFGTQYF.

The rearrangement joins TRBV6-6 to TRBJ2-7; 14 bases agree with TRBD2. CDR1 and CDR2 from the germline V gene are MNHNY and SVGAGI (reference sequence). With V trimmed by 6 bases and J by 5 bases, 6 bases remained unmatched. The CDR3 totals 15 residues. Here the CDR3 DNA reads TGTGCCAGCAGAGGCGGGACTAGCGGGAGCAACGAGCAGTACTTC. This codes for CASRGGTSGSNEQYF.

The chain carries TRBV5-1 and TRBJ2-2; possibly TRBD1 for D (6 bases). CDR1 is SGHRS, CDR2 YFSETQ, per germline. The CDR3 sequence is 15 residues long. V gave up 4 bases and J gave up 0 bases, with 10 bases separating them. DNA for the CDR3: TGCGCCAGCAGCCTGACAGGCCCGAACACCGGGGAGCTGTTTTTT. Translation gives CASSLTGPNTGELFF.

This clone appeared a single time. The genes are TRBV5-1 and TRBJ1-6; 7 bases line up with TRBD1. V lost 3 bases and J lost 6; bases outside the gene matches: 3. This CDR3 is 14 amino acids long. The germline gives CDR1 SGHRS, CDR2 YFSETQ. This CDR3 is CASSWGQPNSPLHF. CDR3 sequence (DNA): TGCGCCAGCAGCTGGGGACAGCCTAATTCACCCCTCCACTTT.

The chain has TRBV2 and TRBJ2-5; D gene uncertain. The better agreement between TRBJ2-7 and the DNA end casts doubt on the J call. The CDR3 runs to 11 residues. CDR1 and CDR2 from the germline V gene are SNHLY and FYNNEI. CDR3 DNA sequence: TGTGCCAGCAGTGGTGTTTACGAGCAGTACTTC. It translates to CASSGVYEQYF.

V usage is TRBV6-5 and J usage is TRBJ1-5, with 9 positions matching TRBD1. The germline V gene encodes CDR1 MNHEY and CDR2 SVGAGI. Losses at the gene ends were 4 bases for V and 7 bases for J; bases not matched to a gene: 5. CDR3 length: 14 residues. The CDR3, as DNA: TGTGCCAGCAGTTTGGACAGGGGAAGCCAGCCCCAGCATTTT. Its translation: CASSLDRGSQPQHF.

The genes are TRBV6-6 and TRBJ1-5; D might be TRBD1 (5 bases). The CDR3 extends over 15 amino acids. The germline CDR1 and CDR2 sequences are MNHNY and SVGAGI (reference sequence). The V end was cut by 6 bases, the J end by 6 bases, with 18 bases between. For the CDR3, the DNA is TGTGCCAGCAGACACCAGGGTAACCGGGCTCAGCCCCAGCATTTT. Its protein product is CASRHQGNRAQPQHF.

CDR3 in amino acids: CASSLLEGTDTQYF. The CDR3, as DNA: TGCGCCAGCAGCTTGTTAGAGGGTACAGATACGCAGTATTTT. The V call is TRBV5-1, the J call TRBJ2-3; a weak D match, TRBD2 (5 bases). V was clipped by 1 base and J by 3 bases, with 9 bases between them. CDR3 length equals 14 residues. CDR1 and CDR2 from the germline V gene are SGHRS and YFSETQ. Full variable domain (remainder filled in from reference TRBV5-1 and TRBJ2-3): KAGVTQTPRYLIKTRGQQVTLSCSPISGHRSVSWYQQTPGQGLQFLFEYFSETQRNKGNFPGRFSGRQFSNSRSEMNVSTLELGDSALYLCASSLLEGTDTQYFGPGTRLTVL.

This chain uses TRBV2 with TRBJ1-2; possibly TRBD1 for D (5 bases). Germline loops: CDR1 SNHLY, CDR2 FYNNEI. Trimming left V 10 bases short and J 7 bases short, with 19 bases between. This CDR3 contains 13 residues. The CDR3 DNA is TGTGCCACCACGACAGTCCCCAACGGTGGCTACACCTTC. It is translated as CATTTVPNGGYTF.

This clone was counted between two and nine times. The chain employs TRBV30 and TRBJ2-1; TRBD1 aligns across 7 bases. Germline lookup yields CDR1 GTSNPN and CDR2 SVGIG (reference sequence). Unmatched junction bases numbered 7, after V lost 3 bases and J lost 14 bases. This CDR3 contains 11 residues. CDR3 loop: CAWRATGSEFF. CDR3 nucleotide sequence: TGTGCCTGGAGGGCGACAGGGTCCGAGTTCTTC.

The chain carries TRBV9 and TRBJ2-5; TRBD2 agrees at 8 bases. The CDR3 runs to 14 residues. The trim removed 3 bases at V and 1 base at J, leaving 2 bases unmatched. CDR1 SGDLS and CDR2 YYNGEE come from the germline V gene. The CDR3 sequence is CASSASGSQETQYF. The CDR3 region has the DNA TGTGCCAGCAGCGCAAGCGGGAGCCAAGAGACCCAGTACTTC.

The chain joins TRBV29-1 to TRBJ2-1; 13 bases align to TRBD2. CDR1 SQVTM and CDR2 ANQGSEA come from the germline V gene. Trimming at V came to 8 bases and at J to 7 bases, leaving 5 bases not matched to a gene. The CDR3 covers 13 residues. The DNA for the CDR3 is TGCAGCACGAGGACTAGCGGGAGTAATGAGCAGTTCTTC. Translating gives CSTRTSGSNEQFF.

This sequence joins TRBV7-8 and TRBJ1-3; 7 bases match TRBD1. The CDR3 spans 19 residues. The germline CDR1 and CDR2 sequences are SGHVS and FQNEAQ. Trimming cost V 5 bases and J 2 bases; bases outside gene matches: 18. CDR3 nucleotide sequence: TGTGCCAGCAGCCCCCCGCTACCCGGCCAGGGGGACGCTGGAAACACCATATATTTT. Translating it yields CASSPPLPGQGDAGNTIYF.

The CDR3 reads CASSTGLWTEAFF. The CDR3 nucleotides are TGTGCCAGTAGTACGGGTCTTTGGACTGAAGCTTTCTTT. The rearrangement uses TRBV19 and TRBJ1-1; no reliable D call. The V gene lost 4 bases and the J gene lost 5 bases, with 11 bases spanning the gap. The germline CDR1 and CDR2 sequences are LNHDA and SQIVND (reference sequence). The CDR3 runs 13 residues.

The chain is built from TRBV4-2 and TRBJ2-7; 10 bases align to TRBD2. Germline CDR1 reads LGHNA; CDR2 reads YNFKEQ. CDR3 size: 15 residues. V was pared by 2 bases and J by 2 bases, with 3 bases of the junction left unmatched. The CDR3 bases are TGTGCCAGCAGCCAATCCGGGACTAGCGCCTACGAGCAGTACTTC. It yields the protein CASSQSGTSAYEQYF.

V is TRBV10-3 and J is TRBJ2-7, with D possibly matching TRBD1 (5 bases). Germline assignment: CDR1 ENHRY and CDR2 SYGVKD. The length of the CDR3 is 17 residues. V shed 3 bases and J shed 2 bases, with 20 bases lying between them. The CDR3 DNA reads TGTGCCATCAGTGACTACGGGTTCATTAGGGGCCCCTACGAGCAGTACTTC. It is translated as CAISDYGFIRGPYEQYF.

This chain joins TRBV10-3 and TRBJ2-1; 13 nucleotides agree with TRBD2. This CDR3 is 19 amino acids long. V trimming: 4 bases; J trimming: 8 bases; junction bases outside the gene matches: 17. Germline CDR1 ENHRY, CDR2 SYGVKD. In nucleotides, the CDR3 is TGTGCCATCAGTGTGAGAGGACTAGCGGGGGCCCGCTCGGGGTATGAGCAGTTCTTC. It specifies CAISVRGLAGARSGYEQFF.

The rearrangement uses TRBV30 and TRBJ2-3; D is unresolved. Per germline, CDR1 GTSNPN and CDR2 SVGIG (reference sequence). The length of the CDR3 is 13 residues. The ends were cut back, 1 base at V and 1 base at J, with 6 bases in the middle. The CDR3 DNA reads TGTGCCTGGAGTGGGAGTGGCACAGATACGCAGTATTTT. Translation: CAWSGSGTDTQYF.

With respect to this clone: The same CDR3 can be traced to other DNA sequences in this sample. V usage is TRBV19 and J usage is TRBJ2-1, with TRBD1 matching over 7 bases. Germline V gene data show CDR1 as LNHDA and CDR2 as SQIVND (reference sequence). The CDR3 spans 14 residues. Losses at the gene ends were 7 bases for V and 0 bases for J; bases not matched to a gene: 3. The CDR3 nucleotides read TGTGCCAGTACCGGGACAGACTCCTACAATGAGCAGTTCTTC. Amino acid sequence: CASTGTDSYNEQFF.

The chain links TRBV6-5 to TRBJ1-2; D might be TRBD1 (5 bases). V lost 4 bases and J lost 8, with 14 bases in between. Germline lookup yields CDR1 MNHEY and CDR2 SVGAGI. The CDR3 totals 13 residues. The CDR3 here is CASSFTGAPGYTF. For the CDR3, the DNA is TGTGCCAGCAGTTTCACAGGTGCTCCCGGCTACACCTTC.

V usage is TRBV19 and J usage is TRBJ2-1; 11 bases fit TRBD2. Germline V gene data show CDR1 as LNHDA and CDR2 as SQIVND (reference sequence). Unmatched junction bases numbered 5, after V lost 1 base and J lost 0 bases. CDR3 length equals 18 residues. For the CDR3, the DNA is TGTGCCAGTAGTATAGCAACTAGCGGGGGTGGCTCCTACAATGAGCAGTTCTTC. Translation gives CASSIATSGGGSYNEQFF. The complete variable domain, with remaining parts taken from reference TRBV19 and TRBJ2-1, reads DGGITQSPKYLFRKEGQNVTLSCEQNLNHDAMYWYRQDPGQGLRLIYYSQIVNDFQKGDIAEGYSVSREKKESFPLTVTSAQKNPTAFYLCASSIATSGGGSYNEQFFGPGTRLTVL.

The chain has TRBV9 and TRBJ1-1; TRBD1 is a possible D gene (5 bases). The CDR3 loop spans 15 amino acids. The germline V gene encodes CDR1 SGDLS and CDR2 YYNGEE. V lost 0 bases and J 3 bases, leaving 12 bases between the germline ends. As DNA, the CDR3 is TGTGCCAGCAGCGTAGAAGAGGGGAGGCACACTGAAGCTTTCTTT. This codes for CASSVEEGRHTEAFF.

The V call is TRBV5-4, the J call TRBJ2-5; D is undetermined. The V and J ends lost 4 bases and 3 bases respectively, with 4 bases between them. The CDR3 contains 11 residues. Germline lookup yields CDR1 SGHNT and CDR2 YYREEE (reference sequence). Here the CDR3 DNA reads TGTGCCAGCAGCCGCGAAGAGACCCAGTACTTC. Translation gives CASSREETQYF.

J is TRBJ1-2 and V is TRBV19; a possible D gene is TRBD1 (5 bases). Germline V gene lookup returns CDR1 LNHDA and CDR2 SQIVND (reference sequence). The CDR3 spans 14 residues. Trimming took 1 base from V and 4 from J, leaving 10 bases between them. For the CDR3, the DNA is TGTGCCAGTAGTATAGCGGGGGGGAGCTATGGCTACACCTTC. This translates into CASSIAGGSYGYTF.

J is TRBJ1-6 and V is TRBV5-1, with 9 bases aligning to TRBD1. Trimming took 2 bases from V and 10 from J; bases not matched to a gene: 10. Germline V lookup: CDR1 SGHRS, CDR2 YFSETQ. The CDR3 runs to 16 residues. CDR3 DNA: TGCGCCAGCAGCTTTACTTGGACAGGGGAGAACTCACCCCTCCACTTT. Its protein product is CASSFTWTGENSPLHF. The full variable domain, completed using reference TRBV5-1 and TRBJ1-6, is KAGVTQTPRYLIKTRGQQVTLSCSPISGHRSVSWYQQTPGQGLQFLFEYFSETQRNKGNFPGRFSGRQFSNSRSEMNVSTLELGDSALYLCASSFTWTGENSPLHFGNGTRLTVT.

A few counts support this clone. The rearrangement links TRBV6-1 to TRBJ1-2, with a weak D call TRBD1 (6 bases). The CDR3 length is 13 residues. The ends were cut back, 1 base at V and 6 bases at J, with 9 bases in the middle. The germline V gene has CDR1 MNHNS and CDR2 SASEGT. DNA of the CDR3: TGTGCCAGCAGTGAAGAGGGGGGGAATGGCTACACCTTC. Translating it yields CASSEEGGNGYTF.

V is TRBV29-1 and J is TRBJ1-1; TRBD1 matches 8 bases. The CDR3 loop spans 15 amino acids. V lost 1 base and J lost 1; bases outside the gene matches: 5. Germline V gives CDR1 SQVTM, CDR2 ANQGSEA. The CDR3 DNA reads as TGCAGCGTTGAAGGAACTACAGGGGGGAACACTGAAGCTTTCTTT. Its protein product is CSVEGTTGGNTEAFF.